These 5 T cell receptor beta chains share one sample of origin, sequenced in a study of human T cells and chemical hapten exposure. A single record per CDR3 protein comes from TCRdb applying MiXCR to the RACE reads. The table lists about 380,000 distinct CDR3 sequences, about 6.3% of them singletons, with more than 5.5% in the top ten. Time point described: patch test 2, 6 weeks after DPC sensitization. Sample treatment: therapeutic diphenylcyclopropenone sensitization with weekly scalp DPC. Source: whole blood, taken in connection with sensitization to the hapten diphenylcyclopropenone (DPC). These receptors were collected from a woman under 30 with alopecia areata. Some clones in this sample may be carry-over from other donors' samples.

The rearrangement links TRBV5-1 to TRBJ2-7; the D call may be TRBD1 or TRBD2 (5 bases each). The CDR3 runs 16 residues. In germline, CDR1 is SGHRS, CDR2 YFSETQ. The germline V and J ends were trimmed by 0 bases and 0 bases, with 13 bases remaining between them. The CDR3 spells CASSLAVGTSSYEQYF. As DNA, the CDR3 is TGCGCCAGCAGCTTGGCCGTCGGGACCAGCTCCTACGAGCAGTACTTC.

In DNA, the CDR3 is TGCGCCAGCAGCCACCTCGCTGAAGACCCCTACGAGCAGTACTTC. It yields the protein CASSHLAEDPYEQYF. The chain carries TRBV4-1 and TRBJ2-7; D unclear. V lost 3 bases and J 2 bases, leaving 14 bases between the germline ends. CDR3 length equals 15 residues. The germline V gene has CDR1 MGHRA and CDR2 YSYEKL.

This clonotype was observed many times. The rearrangement joins TRBV29-1 to TRBJ1-1; D is undetermined. Between the trimmed V and J ends, which lost 8 bases and 1 base, there was a span of 8 bases. CDR3 length equals 11 residues. Germline V gene data show CDR1 as SQVTM and CDR2 as ANQGSEA. The DNA for the CDR3 is TGCAGCTTTTGGAAGAACACTGAAGCTTTCTTT. This encodes CSFWKNTEAFF.

The chain couples TRBV14 to TRBJ1-4, with 7 bases identical to TRBD1. V was pared by 2 bases and J by 6 bases, with 3 bases of the junction left unmatched. The CDR3 covers 14 residues. Germline V gene data show CDR1 as SGHDN and CDR2 as FVKESK. The DNA for the CDR3 is TGTGCCAGCAGCCAACGAGACAGGGATGAAAAACTGTTTTTT. This encodes CASSQRDRDEKLFF.

This clonotype has just a few counts. V is TRBV4-3 and J is TRBJ1-4, with TRBD1 matching 9 bases. Trimming at V came to 4 bases and at J to 8 bases, leaving 8 bases not matched to a gene. The CDR3 length is 15 residues. Germline CDR1 is LGHNA and CDR2 is YSLEER. The CDR3 here is CASSRPGQGGEKLFF. DNA of the CDR3: TGCGCCAGCAGCCGCCCGGGACAGGGCGGGGAAAAACTGTTTTTT.